This T cell receptor (beta chain) was recorded in a study of blood T cell repertoires in COVID-19. Study context: COVID-19 samples from acute and convalescent phases originated in the United States, Italy and Spain. PBMCs, B-cell-depleted T cells, or T cells were the source of the cDNA or gDNA that made up the material.

The V gene lost 2 bases and the J gene lost 2 bases, with 4 bases spanning the gap. The CDR3 totals 13 residues. The V gene's germline CDR1 is MNHEY and CDR2 SVGAGI. In the original processing: Amplified reference gene primers provided the basis for estimating nucleated cell counts. TCRdb's copy holds only in-frame clones and misses some; the assay was immunoSEQ multiplex PCR. The V and J calls and the clone size are those of that table, but D and trimming were determined from the DNA. The table has around 230,000 clones, around 83% seen once. Concerning this clone: The sample contains more than one DNA sequence encoding this CDR3.

Input material: peripheral blood. The genes are TRBV6-5 and TRBJ2-1; D is uncertain. The receptor comes from an older woman with active or convalescent COVID-19. The CDR3 protein is CASSYRAYNEQFF. CDR3 coding DNA: TGTGCCAGCAGTTACCGGGCCTACAATGAGCAGTTCTTC.